This TCR beta chain was sequenced in a study of shared clonotypes between healthy human individuals. Regarding the study as a whole: The authors sampled blood alone, and tissue repertoires likely differ.

The germline V gene has CDR1 GTSNPN and CDR2 SVGIG (reference sequence). The CDR3 consists of 13 residues. V shed 4 bases and J shed 10 bases, with 14 bases lying between them. The assay was immunoSEQ multiplex PCR, and TCRdb's table has in-frame clones only and misses some. Of some 480,000 clones in the sample, around 79% are singletons; the top ten hold roughly 12%. Points on this clone: Its antigen is as yet unknown.

The genes are TRBV30 and TRBJ1-6; no clear D. This receptor was identified in a woman in her thirties or forties in good health. Some clones in this sample may be carry-over from other donors' samples. The source material was PBMCs. The CDR3 loop reads CAWTRVSASPLHF. CDR3 nucleotides: TGTGCCTGGACAAGGGTATCGGCCTCACCCCTCCACTTT. Variable domain in full (rest from reference TRBV30 and TRBJ1-6): SQTIHQWPATLVQPVGSPLSLECTVEGTSNPNLYWYRQAAGRGLQLLFYSVGIGQISSEVPQNLSASRPQDRQFILSSKKLLLSDSGFYLCAWTRVSASPLHFGNGTRLTVT.